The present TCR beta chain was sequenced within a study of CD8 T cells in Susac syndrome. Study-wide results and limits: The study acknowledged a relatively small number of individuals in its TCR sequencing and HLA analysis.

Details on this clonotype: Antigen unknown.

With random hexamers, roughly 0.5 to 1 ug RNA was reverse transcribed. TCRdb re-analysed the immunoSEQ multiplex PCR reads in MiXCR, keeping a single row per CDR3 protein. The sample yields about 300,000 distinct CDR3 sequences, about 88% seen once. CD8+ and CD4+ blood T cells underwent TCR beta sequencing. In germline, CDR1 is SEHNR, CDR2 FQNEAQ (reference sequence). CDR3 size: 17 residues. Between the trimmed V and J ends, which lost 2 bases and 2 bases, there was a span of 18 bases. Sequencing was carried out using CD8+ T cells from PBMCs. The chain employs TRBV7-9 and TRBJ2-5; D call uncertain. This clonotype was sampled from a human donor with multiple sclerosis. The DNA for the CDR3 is TGTGCCAGCAGCTTAAAACCCCGCGAGGTCAGTCAAGAGACCCAGTACTTC. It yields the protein CASSLKPREVSQETQYF.